Listed below are T cell receptor beta chains from one sample, sequenced in a study of OX40 agonist ivuxolimab in advanced cancers. Clones were read by immunoSEQ multiplex PCR, and TCRdb kept only the in-frame ones, dropping some. Of over 80,000 clones detected, 88% appear once; the ten largest clones hold over 0.65%. The material was CD4+ or CD8+ T cells sorted from blood, obtained in a trial of the OX40 agonist ivuxolimab. The source is an adult with an advanced solid tumor such as melanoma, head and neck, liver or kidney cancer. Each CDR3 is given with its conserved first and last residue. A D gene is named only where the DNA matches it firmly. Where a row states a size, it is once, few, many or the class of an expanded clone; other rows omit it.

clone size: NA; J gene: TRBJ2-7; D gene: TRBD1; V gene: TRBV4-1; CDR3 protein: CASSARDRVQYEQYF; CDR3 DNA: TGCGCCAGCAGCGCTCGGGACAGGGTTCAATACGAGCAGTACTTC
clone size: NA; J gene: TRBJ1-1; D gene: NA; V gene: TRBV19; CDR3 protein: CASSIDGNTEAFF; CDR3 DNA: TGTGCCAGTAGTATAGATGGGAACACTGAAGCTTTCTTT
clone size: NA; J gene: TRBJ2-7; D gene: NA; V gene: TRBV6-1; CDR3 protein: CASSEAFDEQYF; CDR3 DNA: TGTGCCAGCAGTGAAGCCTTCGACGAGCAGTACTTC
clone size: NA; J gene: TRBJ2-3; D gene: NA; V gene: TRBV21-1; CDR3 protein: CASELHHVGGRDTQYF; CDR3 DNA: TGTGCCAGCGAGCTACACCATGTGGGGGGTAGAGATACGCAGTATTTT
clone size: NA; J gene: TRBJ2-2; D gene: TRBD1; V gene: TRBV7-3; CDR3 protein: CASSLMGQGDTGELFF; CDR3 DNA: TGTGCCAGCAGCTTAATGGGACAGGGTGACACCGGGGAGCTGTTTTTT
clone size: NA; J gene: TRBJ2-5; D gene: NA; V gene: TRBV11-2; CDR3 protein: CASSFRRRGGETQYF; CDR3 DNA: TGTGCCAGCAGCTTCCGGCGCAGGGGGGGAGAGACCCAGTACTTC
clone size: NA; J gene: TRBJ1-1; D gene: NA; V gene: TRBV28; CDR3 protein: CATIPDVGTEAFF; CDR3 DNA: TGTGCCACCATTCCAGATGTGGGGACTGAAGCTTTCTTT
clone size: NA; J gene: TRBJ2-4; D gene: NA; V gene: TRBV6-1; CDR3 protein: CASSEAGLGNIQYF; CDR3 DNA: TGTGCCAGCAGTGAAGCAGGATTGGGCAACATTCAGTACTTC
clone size: NA; J gene: TRBJ2-3; D gene: NA; V gene: TRBV27; CDR3 protein: CASSLEFLGTDTQYF; CDR3 DNA: TGTGCCAGCAGTTTAGAATTTCTCGGCACAGATACGCAGTATTTT
clone size: NA; J gene: TRBJ1-5; D gene: NA; V gene: TRBV30; CDR3 protein: CAWSVDTLNQPQHF; CDR3 DNA: TGTGCCTGGAGTGTGGACACCCTCAATCAGCCCCAGCATTTT
clone size: NA; J gene: TRBJ2-1; D gene: NA; V gene: TRBV28; CDR3 protein: CASSQVYNEQFF; CDR3 DNA: TGTGCCAGCAGTCAAGTCTACAATGAGCAGTTCTTC
clone size: NA; J gene: TRBJ1-4; D gene: NA; V gene: TRBV9; CDR3 protein: CASSYSIGATNEKLFF; CDR3 DNA: TGTGCCAGCAGTTATTCTATCGGTGCAACTAATGAAAAACTGTTTTTT
clone size: NA; J gene: TRBJ2-7; D gene: TRBD2; V gene: TRBV5-1; CDR3 protein: CASSLGPELAGIYEQYF; CDR3 DNA: TGCGCCAGCAGCTTAGGCCCAGAACTAGCGGGGATCTACGAGCAGTACTTC
clone size: NA; J gene: TRBJ2-7; D gene: TRBD1; V gene: TRBV10-1; CDR3 protein: CASSDPGTGEYEQYF; CDR3 DNA: TGCGCCAGCAGTGATCCCGGGACAGGGGAGTACGAGCAGTACTTC
clone size: NA; J gene: TRBJ1-2; D gene: NA; V gene: TRBV5-4; CDR3 protein: CASHSENRYGYTF; CDR3 DNA: TGTGCCAGCCATTCAGAGAATCGCTATGGCTACACCTTC
clone size: NA; J gene: TRBJ2-1; D gene: TRBD2; V gene: TRBV30; CDR3 protein: CAWSSGSPVNEQFF; CDR3 DNA: TGTGCCTGGAGTAGCGGGAGTCCGGTAAATGAGCAGTTCTTC
clone size: NA; J gene: TRBJ1-1; D gene: NA; V gene: TRBV6-5; CDR3 protein: CASRRTVLAEAFF; CDR3 DNA: TGTGCCAGCCGCCGGACAGTCCTAGCTGAAGCTTTCTTT
clone size: NA; J gene: TRBJ1-5; D gene: NA; V gene: TRBV6-5; CDR3 protein: CASSLGGVEGQPQHF; CDR3 DNA: TGTGCCAGCAGTCTAGGGGGGGTCGAGGGTCAGCCCCAGCATTTT
clone size: NA; J gene: TRBJ1-2; D gene: NA; V gene: TRBV18; CDR3 protein: CASSPPARGFYGYTF; CDR3 DNA: TGTGCCAGCTCACCACCAGCTCGCGGTTTCTATGGCTACACCTTC
clone size: NA; J gene: TRBJ1-1; D gene: TRBD1; V gene: TRBV18; CDR3 protein: CASSPTGANTEAFF; CDR3 DNA: TGTGCCAGCTCACCAACAGGGGCTAACACTGAAGCTTTCTTT
clone size: NA; J gene: TRBJ1-1; D gene: NA; V gene: TRBV19; CDR3 protein: CASSTSGRGEAFF; CDR3 DNA: TGTGCCAGTAGTACTTCAGGGCGGGGAGAAGCTTTCTTT
clone size: NA; J gene: TRBJ2-3; D gene: NA; V gene: TRBV11-3; CDR3 protein: CASSFGAGRDTQYF; CDR3 DNA: TGTGCCAGCAGCTTTGGGGCTGGGAGAGATACGCAGTATTTT
clone size: once; J gene: TRBJ1-5; D gene: TRBD1; V gene: TRBV5-1; CDR3 protein: CASSPTGTNQPQHF; CDR3 DNA: TGCGCCAGCAGCCCGACAGGGACGAATCAGCCCCAGCATTTT
clone size: NA; J gene: TRBJ2-2; D gene: NA; V gene: TRBV9; CDR3 protein: CASSPTSGTPNTGELFF; CDR3 DNA: TGTGCCAGCAGCCCTACCTCCGGGACACCTAACACCGGGGAGCTGTTTTTT
clone size: NA; J gene: TRBJ1-2; D gene: NA; V gene: TRBV10-3; CDR3 protein: CAISDPQRLLYGYTF; CDR3 DNA: TGTGCCATCAGTGACCCCCAGAGACTACTATACGGCTACACCTTC
clone size: NA; J gene: TRBJ2-2; D gene: NA; V gene: TRBV6-6; CDR3 protein: CASSKGQNTGELFF; CDR3 DNA: TGTGCCAGCAGTAAGGGACAGAACACCGGGGAGCTGTTTTTT
clone size: NA; J gene: TRBJ2-3; D gene: TRBD1; V gene: TRBV30; CDR3 protein: CAWSPGQGVDTQYF; CDR3 DNA: TGTGCCTGGAGCCCGGGACAGGGGGTAGATACGCAGTATTTT
clone size: NA; J gene: TRBJ2-2; D gene: NA; V gene: TRBV7-2; CDR3 protein: CASSSSTGELFF; CDR3 DNA: TGTGCCAGCAGCTCCTCCACCGGGGAGCTGTTTTTT
clone size: NA; J gene: TRBJ2-1; D gene: TRBD2; V gene: TRBV29-1; CDR3 protein: CSVEEGSGGAQFF; CDR3 DNA: TGCAGCGTTGAAGAAGGCAGCGGGGGAGCTCAGTTCTTC
clone size: NA; J gene: TRBJ1-2; D gene: TRBD1; V gene: TRBV10-2; CDR3 protein: CASSPQGRGGYTF; CDR3 DNA: TGCGCCAGCAGTCCACAGGGGCGAGGAGGCTACACCTTC
clone size: NA; J gene: TRBJ2-1; D gene: NA; V gene: TRBV6-6; CDR3 protein: CASSSGGVASYNEQFF; CDR3 DNA: TGTGCCAGCAGTTCAGGTGGGGTAGCGAGCTACAATGAGCAGTTCTTC
clone size: few; J gene: TRBJ1-1; D gene: TRBD1; V gene: TRBV6-1; CDR3 protein: CASTWDRPMNTEAFF; CDR3 DNA: TGTGCCAGCACCTGGGACAGGCCCATGAACACTGAAGCTTTCTTT
clone size: NA; J gene: TRBJ1-2; D gene: NA; V gene: TRBV7-2; CDR3 protein: CASSSDRSGYTF; CDR3 DNA: TGTGCCAGCAGCTCCGACAGGAGTGGCTACACCTTC
clone size: NA; J gene: TRBJ2-2; D gene: TRBD2; V gene: TRBV2; CDR3 protein: CASSRTRTPGELFF; CDR3 DNA: TGTGCCAGCAGTAGGACTAGGACCCCCGGGGAGCTGTTTTTT
clone size: once; J gene: TRBJ2-3; D gene: NA; V gene: TRBV6-6; CDR3 protein: CALEAASTDTQYF; CDR3 DNA: TGTGCCCTAGAGGCAGCTAGCACAGATACGCAGTATTTT
clone size: NA; J gene: TRBJ2-3; D gene: NA; V gene: TRBV7-9; CDR3 protein: CASSLQDTALTDTQYF; CDR3 DNA: TGTGCCAGCAGCCTCCAGGACACGGCGCTCACAGATACGCAGTATTTT
clone size: NA; J gene: TRBJ2-7; D gene: NA; V gene: TRBV6-6; CDR3 protein: CASCRLGHEQYF; CDR3 DNA: TGTGCCAGCTGTAGACTAGGCCACGAGCAGTACTTC
clone size: few; J gene: TRBJ1-2; D gene: NA; V gene: TRBV2; CDR3 protein: CASSDRRANYGYTF; CDR3 DNA: TGTGCCAGCAGTGACCGGAGAGCTAACTATGGCTACACCTTC
clone size: NA; J gene: TRBJ1-1; D gene: TRBD1; V gene: TRBV28; CDR3 protein: CASRPRGRRDTEAFF; CDR3 DNA: TGTGCCAGCAGACCCAGGGGGCGGAGGGACACTGAAGCTTTCTTT
clone size: NA; J gene: TRBJ2-5; D gene: NA; V gene: TRBV6-1; CDR3 protein: CASSEAGGSGSIMYF; CDR3 DNA: TGTGCCAGCAGTGAAGCAGGGGGGTCGGGCAGCATAATGTACTTC
clone size: NA; J gene: TRBJ2-2; D gene: NA; V gene: TRBV4-3; CDR3 protein: CASSQGLQGNTGELFF; CDR3 DNA: TGCGCCAGCAGCCAAGGGTTACAGGGGAACACCGGGGAGCTGTTTTTT
clone size: NA; J gene: TRBJ2-1; D gene: NA; V gene: TRBV19; CDR3 protein: CASTVASEYNEQFF; CDR3 DNA: TGTGCCAGTACCGTGGCTAGCGAGTACAATGAGCAGTTCTTC
clone size: NA; J gene: TRBJ2-2; D gene: NA; V gene: TRBV19; CDR3 protein: CASSIDGYTGELFF; CDR3 DNA: TGTGCCAGTAGTATTGACGGCTACACCGGGGAGCTGTTTTTT
clone size: NA; J gene: TRBJ2-3; D gene: NA; V gene: TRBV5-1; CDR3 protein: CASIKDSSTDTQYF; CDR3 DNA: TGCGCCAGCATTAAGGACTCCAGCACAGATACGCAGTATTTT
clone size: NA; J gene: TRBJ2-1; D gene: TRBD2; V gene: TRBV4-1; CDR3 protein: CASSQSGTSGREFEVKFF; CDR3 DNA: TGCGCCAGCAGCCAATCTGGGACTAGCGGGAGGGAGTTCGAAGTAAAGTTCTTC
clone size: NA; J gene: TRBJ2-1; D gene: TRBD1; V gene: TRBV19; CDR3 protein: CATARGPYNEQFF; CDR3 DNA: TGTGCTACGGCCAGGGGGCCCTACAATGAGCAGTTCTTC
clone size: once; J gene: TRBJ1-2; D gene: NA; V gene: TRBV19; CDR3 protein: CASSQEQGYTF; CDR3 DNA: TGTGCCAGTAGTCAGGAACAGGGCTACACCTTC
clone size: NA; J gene: TRBJ2-1; D gene: TRBD2; V gene: TRBV5-1; CDR3 protein: CASSLVAGGGDEQFF; CDR3 DNA: TGCGCCAGCAGCTTGGTGGCGGGAGGAGGCGATGAGCAGTTCTTC
clone size: NA; J gene: TRBJ1-6; D gene: NA; V gene: TRBV2; CDR3 protein: CASSEGGVRNNSPLHF; CDR3 DNA: TGTGCCAGCAGTGAGGGAGGTGTCAGAAATAATTCACCCCTCCACTTT
clone size: NA; J gene: TRBJ2-1; D gene: NA; V gene: TRBV6-5; CDR3 protein: CASRRLDGVYNEQFF; CDR3 DNA: TGTGCCAGCAGGCGTCTTGACGGGGTTTACAATGAGCAGTTCTTC
clone size: NA; J gene: TRBJ2-3; D gene: TRBD2; V gene: TRBV19; CDR3 protein: CVCSQRDMTDTQYF; CDR3 DNA: TGTGTTTGTTCGCAGCGGGATATGACAGATACGCAGTATTTT
clone size: few; J gene: TRBJ2-2; D gene: TRBD2; V gene: TRBV5-1; CDR3 protein: CASSLALAGRGQLFF; CDR3 DNA: TGCGCCAGCAGCTTGGCGCTAGCGGGGCGCGGGCAGCTGTTTTTT
clone size: NA; J gene: TRBJ2-1; D gene: NA; V gene: TRBV2; CDR3 protein: CASSRRFGEQFF; CDR3 DNA: TGTGCCAGCAGCCGGAGGTTTGGTGAGCAGTTCTTC
clone size: NA; J gene: TRBJ2-3; D gene: TRBD2; V gene: TRBV7-2; CDR3 protein: CASSLVVGLAGGNTDTQYF; CDR3 DNA: TGTGCCAGCAGCTTAGTGGTCGGACTAGCGGGAGGGAACACAGATACGCAGTATTTT
clone size: NA; J gene: TRBJ2-5; D gene: NA; V gene: TRBV2; CDR3 protein: CASTEQRKETQYF; CDR3 DNA: TGTGCCAGCACCGAACAGAGGAAAGAGACCCAGTACTTC